This T cell receptor beta chain was sequenced for a study of blood T cell repertoires in COVID-19 (dated by TCRdb to the early 2020s). Some background on the complete study: Samples covering the acute and convalescent phases of COVID-19 were provided by collaborators in the United States, Italy and Spain. The prospective study material was composed of cDNA or gDNA derived from T cells, B-cell-depleted T cells, or PBMCs. Deeply sampled blood TCRbeta repertoires from subjects exposed to, actively infected with, or recovered from COVID-19 were included in the dataset. The repertoires were released in a freely available public database intended as a resource for research on the immune response to SARS-CoV-2. Samples were obtained from the ongoing ImmuneRACE study (first 160 participants) and from about 1,300 subjects provided by 6 global collaborators. Nearly every sample came with metadata listing a de-identified subject ID, COVID-19 status, age in years and sex. Where available, HLA class I and class II types were obtained from metadata supplied by the sample provider rather than from assay-based typing.

TCRbeta CDR3 regions were amplified from genomic DNA by means of the immunoSEQ Assay, a bias-controlled multiplex PCR. The authors' analysis ran thus. Within the assay, amplification of reference gene primers was used to estimate how many nucleated cells each sample contained. To quantify the absolute abundance of each unique TCRbeta CDR3 rearrangement, sequence reads were collapsed and filtered. For each sample, productive Simpson clonality was calculated by taking the square root of Simpson's diversity index across productive rearrangements. TCRdb took this table from immuneACCESS and kept in-frame rearrangements with V and J called. Such tables lack part of the clones; where checked against another copy, unresolved V genes explain under half of the gap, and the rest is unexplained. V and J calls and clone size come straight from that table; D and trimming were deduced from the DNA. The sample table contains 150,000 or so clones; only one count was recorded for 85% of them. Roughly 3% of the sample goes to the ten largest clones.

What the work shows at the level of the full study, not this receptor alone: Clinical and demographic metadata were provided uncurated, with the amount varying by source and participant.

Collaborating institutions collected whole blood in K2EDTA tubes following their own protocols. For TCRbeta analysis, collaborator samples were shipped as frozen whole blood, as isolated PBMCs, or as DNA extracted from either sample type. This clone was recorded once. Its antigen target is currently unknown. Per-base qualities were not stored, and no clone one base away is much larger. Material: peripheral blood. The receptor's source is a woman in her 40s with active or convalescent COVID-19.

CDR3 region: CASENTDSYEQYF. The base sequence is TGTGCCAGCGAAAACACCGACAGCTACGAGCAGTACTTC. The chain was built from TRBV7-9 and TRBJ2-7, with TRBD1 as a weak D call on 5 bases. The CDR3 runs 13 amino acids, cysteine and phenylalanine included. Only the CDR3 portion is preserved as DNA: 39 bases, with reading frame beginning at the first base. V is reduced by 8 bases and J by 3 bases, leaving a spacing of 14 bases between them. Sequences SEHNR (CDR1) and FQNEAQ (CDR2) are obtained from the germline V gene (reference sequence). Extended through the reference TRBV7-9 and TRBJ2-7 proteins, this CDR3 yields the full variable domain: DTGVSQNPRHKITKRGQNVTFRCDPISEHNRLYWYRQTLGQGPEFLTYFQNEAQLEKSRLLSDRFSAERPKGSFSTLEIQRTEQGDSAMYLCASENTDSYEQYFGPGTRLTVT.